This T cell receptor (beta chain) stems from a study of blood T cells in healthy people across ages. Through a sample-barcoded 5' primer and a J-beta primer mix, a second PCR was run for roughly 7 to 11 cycles. TCRdb re-called the 5' RACE reads with MiXCR, one entry per CDR3 protein. Of about 1.5 million distinct CDR3 sequences in the sample, 42% were seen once. The CDR3 is 16 residues long. Losses at the gene ends were 2 bases for V and 5 bases for J; bases not matched to a gene: 8. Germline V gives CDR1 SGHTA, CDR2 FQGNSA. Worth noting for this clonotype: Its target is unknown.

Overall study findings and caveats: Per million T cells, TCR beta diversity dropped about linearly as age rose.

The chain combines TRBV7-2 with TRBJ1-4; 7 bases fit TRBD1. The source is a woman between 18 and 29 years old in good health. Sequencing was performed on blood. The CDR3 loop reads CASSLTTGAPNEKLFF. DNA for the CDR3: TGTGCCAGCAGCTTAACTACAGGGGCGCCCAATGAAAAACTGTTTTTT.